This T cell receptor beta chain stems from a study of blood T cell repertoires in COVID-19. Study-level information: Spain, Italy and the United States supplied samples that represented acute and convalescent COVID-19. Sources were T cells, B-cell-depleted T cells, or PBMCs; the material itself was cDNA or gDNA.

As originally analysed: Reference gene primer amplification gave estimated nucleated cell counts. Some clones are missing from TCRdb's copy, which holds only in-frame ones; the method was immunoSEQ multiplex PCR. The DNA gave D and trimming, while V, J and clone size come from that table. The sample holds some 31,000 clones, over 75% seen once. The sequenced material came from peripheral blood. The clonotype originates from a man at least 80 years old with active COVID-19.

The CDR3 here is CASSRLSGQGLEQYF. The CDR3 region has the DNA TGTGCCAGCAGCCGCCTATCGGGACAGGGGTTGGAGCAGTACTTC. The V call is TRBV3-1 (or the pseudogene TRBV3-2), the J call TRBJ2-7; 10 bases align to TRBD1. The CDR3 is 15 amino acids. V shed 4 bases, J shed 7 bases, and the junction held 10 bases outside the gene matches. Germline lookup yields CDR1 LGHDT and CDR2 YNNKEL (reference sequence).